This TCR beta chain was captured by sequencing in a study of shared clonotypes between healthy human individuals. Study-level points and caveats: The diversity represented, both genetic and in exposure history, was limited by few donors.

Trimming removed 7 bases at V and 4 bases at J, with 17 bases between. This CDR3 contains 16 residues. Germline CDR1 reads MDHEN; CDR2 reads SYDVKM. Comments on this clone: Its matching antigen is unknown.

Assay used: immunoSEQ multiplex PCR; TCRdb lists only in-frame clones, some missing. The table shows about 1.5 million clones, with approximately 97% occurring only once. Specimen: naive CD4+ T cells sorted from blood. Subset indicated: CD45RA+ positively selected. This sequence was found in a man aged 25 to 40 in good health. This rearrangement joins TRBV28 to TRBJ2-6; no firm D call. CDR3 DNA: TGTGCCAGCACCCCGTCTGGCGCAGGCGGGGCCAACGTCCTGACTTTC. It specifies CASTPSGAGGANVLTF.